The 26 T cell receptor beta chains below come from one sample, sequenced in a study of blood T cells in healthy people across ages. PCR was performed a second time for about 7 to 12 cycles using a sample-barcoded 5' primer and a J-beta primer mix. TCRdb reprocessed the 5' RACE reads with MiXCR, giving one entry per CDR3 protein. Here the sample spans some 890,000 distinct CDR3 sequences, roughly 28% being singletons. This same sample was also part of a study on T cells of mothers and their children.

Sequenced sample: blood. These receptors were collected from a woman between 40 and 50 years old in good health.

Details on this clonotype: A much larger clone is a single base away; this may be a read error. This likely comes from a read error, as the CDR3 has no conserved phenylalanine or tryptophan at its end. The V and J genes are TRBV24-1 and TRBJ2-5; possible D gene TRBD2, 5 bases. TRBJ2-7 matches the DNA end more closely, so the J call is doubtful. This CDR3 has 13 amino acids. CDR1 KGHDR and CDR2 SFDVKD come from the germline V gene. In DNA, the CDR3 is TGTGCCCCCGAGGAGGCTAACCCCTACGAGCAGTACTGC. As protein: CAPEEANPYEQYC.

Ten or more counts support this clonotype. The junction departs from germline at one end; a sequencing error may be responsible. The J gene is TRBJ1-2, the V gene TRBV28; D gene unclear. Germline assignment: CDR1 MDHEN and CDR2 SYDVKM. This CDR3 spans 14 amino acids. Written as DNA, the CDR3 is TGCGCCAGCAGCTTGGGAGGAGGGAACTATGGCTACACCTTC. This translates into CASSLGGGNYGYTF.

This clonotype was observed many times. The chain is built from TRBV7-9 and TRBJ2-4; D unclear. Germline CDR1 is SEHNR and CDR2 is FQNEAQ (reference sequence). The CDR3 totals 16 residues. Trimming cost V 2 bases and J 1 base, with 12 bases left between them. CDR3 nucleotides: TGTGCCAGCAGCTTATCTTTGGGTCTCGCCAAAAACATTCAGTACTTC. Protein product: CASSLSLGLAKNIQYF.

The chain joins TRBV2 to TRBJ1-5; no reliable D call. The V gene lost 6 bases and the J gene lost 8 bases, with 17 bases spanning the gap. The CDR3 loop spans 14 amino acids. Germline-derived CDR1 and CDR2 are SNHLY and FYNNEI. The DNA for the CDR3 is TGTGCCAGCAGCCGATCCGGACCCCCGGAGCCCCAGCATTTT. It yields the protein CASSRSGPPEPQHF.

The chain employs TRBV20-1 and TRBJ2-3, with TRBD2 as a possible D gene (6 bases). V gave up 0 bases and J gave up 6 bases, with 16 bases separating them. CDR1 is DFQATT, CDR2 SNEGSKA, per germline (reference sequence). This CDR3 is built from 15 residues. CDR3 in amino acids: CSARDELARRDTQYF. The CDR3 DNA reads TGCAGTGCTAGAGATGAACTAGCTAGGCGGGATACGCAGTATTTT.

The CDR3 here is CSVEDRGQGLNYGYTF. In DNA form, the CDR3 reads TGCAGCGTTGAAGATAGGGGCCAGGGCCTTAACTATGGCTACACCTTC. This chain connects TRBV29-1 to TRBJ1-2, with TRBD1 as a possible D gene (5 bases). The CDR3 is 16 residues long. The germline gives CDR1 SQVTM, CDR2 ANQGSEA. The V gene lost 0 bases and the J gene lost 1 base, with 15 bases spanning the gap. Based on the CDR3 plus reference TRBV29-1 and TRBJ1-2, the full variable domain is SAVISQKPSRDICQRGTSLTIQCQVDSQVTMMFWYRQQPGQSLTLIATANQGSEATYESGFVIDKFPISRPNLTFSTLTVSNMSPEDSSIYLCSVEDRGQGLNYGYTFGSGTRLTVV.

This clonotype has only a few counts. The gene calls are TRBV3-1 and TRBJ1-6; D perhaps matches TRBD1 (5 bases). Germline V lookup: CDR1 LGHDT, CDR2 YNNKEL (reference sequence). Trimming shortened V by 0 bases and J by 9 bases, and 18 bases separated the two germline ends. This CDR3 spans 17 amino acids. CDR3 sequence reads: CASSQDLGASVGSPLHF. The CDR3, as DNA: TGTGCCAGCAGCCAAGATCTTGGGGCCTCTGTGGGTTCACCCCTCCACTTT.

This clonotype was detected once. One end of the junction fails to match germline, which may point to a read error. This sequence joins TRBV7-2 and TRBJ2-4; no firm D call. The CDR3 totals 15 residues. From germline, CDR1 is SGHTA and CDR2 FQGNSA. The CDR3 nucleotides are TGTGCCAGCGGCTTCGGACGGAGCCCCAAAAACATTCAGTACTTC. Its translation: CASGFGRSPKNIQYF.

The chain has TRBV19 and TRBJ1-2; D might be TRBD1 (5 bases). Germline V gene lookup returns CDR1 LNHDA and CDR2 SQIVND (reference sequence). The length of the CDR3 is 14 residues. The V and J ends lost 4 bases and 6 bases respectively, with 15 bases between them. CDR3 sequence: CASSSRQSRNGYTF. The CDR3 DNA reads TGTGCCAGTAGTAGCAGACAGAGTAGAAATGGCTACACCTTC.

V is TRBV30 and J is TRBJ1-5; D may be TRBD1 (5 bases). The germline V and J ends were trimmed by 2 bases and 6 bases, with 14 bases remaining between them. Germline values: CDR1 GTSNPN, CDR2 SVGIG (reference sequence). This CDR3 spans 14 amino acids. The CDR3 loop reads CAWSFMGLGQPQHF. The CDR3, as DNA: TGTGCCTGGAGTTTTATGGGGCTCGGTCAGCCCCAGCATTTT. The whole variable domain, filled in from reference TRBV30 and TRBJ1-5, reads SQTIHQWPATLVQPVGSPLSLECTVEGTSNPNLYWYRQAAGRGLQLLFYSVGIGQISSEVPQNLSASRPQDRQFILSSKKLLLSDSGFYLCAWSFMGLGQPQHFGDGTRLSIL.

This clonotype has ten or more counts. The J gene is TRBJ2-7, the V gene TRBV28, with D possibly matching TRBD2 (5 bases). Trimming removed 1 base at V and 3 bases at J, with 10 bases between. This CDR3 comprises 14 residues. The V gene's germline CDR1 is MDHEN and CDR2 SYDVKM. CDR3 DNA sequence: TGTGCCAGCAGTTTATCCGGGATTCTCTACGAGCAGTACTTC. This codes for CASSLSGILYEQYF.

Points on this clonotype: Given a much more abundant clone one base away, this may be a read error. The gene calls are TRBV28 and TRBJ2-4; weak D call: TRBD2 (5 bases). Germline V CDR1 and CDR2: MDHEN, SYDVKM. The V end was cut by 7 bases, the J end by 13 bases, with 20 bases between. The CDR3 contains 13 residues. The CDR3 DNA follows: TGTGCCAGCACCTCGGGCGTCCGCTGGGAGCAGTACTTC. This codes for CASTSGVRWEQYF.

The chain recombines TRBV4-3 with TRBJ2-3; TRBD2 matches at 10 bases. The CDR3 runs 20 residues. Per the germline V gene, CDR1 is LGHNA and CDR2 is YSLEER. Trimming at V came to 0 bases and at J to 0 bases, leaving 12 bases not matched to a gene. CDR3 sequence: CASSQDLRLAGRSSTDTQYF. In DNA, the CDR3 is TGCGCCAGCAGCCAAGATCTACGACTAGCGGGCCGGTCTAGCACAGATACGCAGTATTTT.

The chain combines TRBV12-3 or TRBV12-4 with TRBJ2-7; TRBD1 might be the D (6 bases). The CDR3 length is 12 residues. Trimming cost V 5 bases and J 6 bases, with 11 bases left between them. Here the CDR3 DNA reads TGTGCCAGCAGTAAAGCAGGGGTCGAGCAGTACTTC. Translated, it gives CASSKAGVEQYF.

This chain connects TRBV7-8 to TRBJ2-1; D possibly matches TRBD1 or TRBD2 (5 bases each). The V end was cut by 5 bases, the J end by 10 bases, with 15 bases between. The germline gives CDR1 SGHVS, CDR2 FQNEAQ. The length of the CDR3 is 13 residues. For the CDR3, the DNA is TGTGCCAGCAGCCGGGACGGCCCGAGGGAGCAGTTCTTC. Residues: CASSRDGPREQFF.

Remarks on this clonotype: This may come from a read error, since a much larger clone is one base off. Likely a read error: the CDR3 ends without its conserved phenylalanine or tryptophan. The rearrangement uses TRBV7-9 and TRBJ1-4, with D unresolved. Between the trimmed V and J ends, which lost 3 bases and 3 bases, there was a span of 8 bases. The CDR3 length is 14 residues. Germline V gives CDR1 SEHNR, CDR2 FQNEAQ (reference sequence). The CDR3 here is CASSFLGSNEKLFV. The CDR3 DNA reads TGTGCCAGCAGCTTCCTAGGGTCTAATGAAAAACTGTTTGTT.

This chain connects TRBV7-9 to TRBJ2-1; possibly TRBD1 for D (5 bases). CDR3 size: 13 residues. The V and J ends lost 8 bases and 9 bases respectively, with 17 bases between them. Germline CDR1 reads SEHNR; CDR2 reads FQNEAQ (reference sequence). CDR3 nucleotide sequence: TGTGCCAGCCAGGGCAGGGCGGCTCTTGAGCAGTTCTTC. Protein sequence: CASQGRAALEQFF.

This clonotype was counted many times. V gene TRBV29-1 combines with J gene TRBJ2-5; D assignment may be TRBD1 or TRBD2 (6 bases each). V lost 4 bases and J 5 bases, leaving 17 bases between the germline ends. The length of the CDR3 is 14 residues. Per germline, CDR1 SQVTM and CDR2 ANQGSEA. The CDR3 protein is CSVAPGGGGETQYF. DNA for the CDR3: TGCAGCGTTGCCCCCGGGGGCGGAGGGGAGACCCAGTACTTC.

The table lists this clonotype with a few counts. V gene TRBV7-6 combines with J gene TRBJ2-7, with D unclear. Germline V gene data show CDR1 as SGHVS and CDR2 as FNYEAQ. CDR3 size: 14 residues. Trimming left V 1 base short and J 3 bases short, with 10 bases between. The CDR3: CASSLELGLYEQYF. As DNA, the CDR3 is TGTGCCAGCAGCTTAGAATTAGGGCTCTACGAGCAGTACTTC.

Worth noting for this clonotype: Relative to the germline gene, one junction end is altered; a read error may explain this. V is TRBV7-9 and J is TRBJ1-1; no clear D. The CDR3 extends over 12 amino acids. In germline, CDR1 is SEHNR, CDR2 FQNEAQ (reference sequence). The CDR3 loop reads CVSDPGLTEVFF. In DNA form, the CDR3 reads TGTGTCAGCGATCCCGGGCTAACTGAAGTTTTCTTT.

This clonotype occurred many times. This sequence joins TRBV5-1 and TRBJ1-2; D is undetermined. CDR1 and CDR2 (germline): SGHRS, YFSETQ. V shed 0 bases and J shed 1 base, with 7 bases lying between them. The length of the CDR3 is 14 residues. The CDR3, as DNA: TGCGCCAGCAGCTTGGAGGGATATAACTATGGCTACACCTTC. Residues: CASSLEGYNYGYTF.

This clonotype was counted many times. The CDR3 DNA is TGTGCCAGCAGTTTACCGGGGGACCTGATGGAGCAGTACTTC. This encodes CASSLPGDLMEQYF. This chain joins TRBV28 and TRBJ2-7; TRBD2 might be the D (6 bases). The germline CDR1 and CDR2 sequences are MDHEN and SYDVKM. Trimming pared 2 bases from V and 7 bases from J, leaving 15 bases between. The CDR3 extends over 14 amino acids.

The chain employs TRBV18 and TRBJ2-5; 7 positions match TRBD1. The J call is uncertain, as TRBJ2-7 better fits the DNA end. The CDR3 is made up of 17 amino acids. Germline-derived CDR1 and CDR2 are KGHSH and LQKENI. As DNA, the CDR3 is TGTGCCAGCTCACCAACGAGCCTGGGGCAGGGGGTAATCGAGCAGTACTTC. Its protein is CASSPTSLGQGVIEQYF.

This clonotype appeared a few times. The genes are TRBV30 and TRBJ1-2, with 9 bases identical to TRBD1. The ends lost 2 bases at V and 5 bases at J; junction bases unmatched: 6. The CDR3 consists of 14 residues. Germline CDR1 and CDR2: GTSNPN and SVGIG (reference sequence). CDR3 region: CAWSPGQGQYGYTF. Written as DNA, the CDR3 is TGTGCCTGGAGTCCCGGACAGGGGCAATATGGCTACACCTTC.

This clonotype appeared a few times. Here the CDR3 DNA reads TGCGCCAGCGGACGGGAGGCCCTTAGCTCCTACAATGAGCAGTACTTC. Translating gives CASGREALSSYNEQYF. This chain links TRBV5-1 with TRBJ2-1; 7 nucleotides match TRBD2. The J call may be wrong; the DNA end is better matched by TRBJ2-7. This CDR3 is 16 amino acids long. The V gene's germline CDR1 is SGHRS and CDR2 YFSETQ.

J is TRBJ1-5 and V is TRBV11-2; the D is unclear. This CDR3 spans 14 amino acids. Per the germline V gene, CDR1 is SGHAT and CDR2 is FQNNGV. The ends were cut back, 5 bases at V and 7 bases at J, with 15 bases in the middle. The CDR3 DNA sequence: TGTGCCAGCAGCCGCGCGGGCGCCCGACAGCCCCAGCATTTT. It encodes CASSRAGARQPQHF. Complete variable domain (other parts from reference TRBV11-2 and TRBJ1-5): EAGVAQSPRYKIIEKRQSVAFWCNPISGHATLYWYQQILGQGPKLLIQFQNNGVVDDSQLPKDRFSAERLKGVDSTLKIQPAKLEDSAVYLCASSRAGARQPQHFGDGTRLSIL.